This T cell receptor beta chain was observed in a study of blood T cell repertoires in COVID-19. Study-wide background: Spain, Italy and the United States supplied samples that represented acute and convalescent COVID-19.

How the authors handled the data: Nucleated cell number was recorded as an estimate derived from reference gene primer amplification. The data were produced by immunoSEQ multiplex PCR, yet TCRdb's version contains in-frame clones alone and is incomplete. The V and J calls and clone size come from that table; D and trimming were worked out from the DNA. The sample records roughly 140,000 clones, 75% to 90% being singletons. Source material: peripheral blood. This clonotype was sampled from a woman in her seventies with acute or convalescent COVID-19.

The CDR3 nucleotides are TGTGCCAGCAGCTTAAGACGCACCGGGGCAGATACGCAGTATTTT. Protein sequence: CASSLRRTGADTQYF. The chain recombines TRBV5-5 with TRBJ2-3; possibly TRBD2 for D (5 bases). V dropped 2 bases and J dropped 4 bases, with 14 bases sitting between them. CDR1 SGHKS and CDR2 YYEKEE come from the germline V gene (reference sequence). The CDR3 covers 15 residues. The full variable domain, rest sourced from reference TRBV5-5 and TRBJ2-3, is DAGVTQSPTHLIKTRGQQVTLRCSPISGHKSVSWYQQVLGQGPQFIFQYYEKEERGRGNFPDRFSARQFPNYSSELNVNALLLGDSALYLCASSLRRTGADTQYFGPGTRLTVL.